This is a list of T cell receptor beta chains from one sample in a study of cytotoxic CD8 clonotypes in ibrutinib-treated CLL. Some clones are missing from TCRdb's copy, which holds only in-frame ones; the method was immunoSEQ multiplex PCR. The sample has some 200,000 clones, 70% to 75% seen once. The specimen was PBMCs, collected after 12 months of ibrutinib treatment. These receptor sequences come from a human donor with chronic lymphocytic leukemia. The CDR3 runs from the conserved cysteine through the conserved F or W. The D gene is left open where the match is weak. Clone size is shown for a subset of rows, as once, few, many or a class of expanded clone.

cdr3_aa	cdr3_nt	cdr3_length	d_call	clone_size	v_call	j_call
CASSSFKYMNTEAFF	TGTGCCAGCAGCTCCTTCAAATACATGAACACTGAAGCTTTCTTT	15	-	-	TRBV9	TRBJ1-1
CSVVTVNTEAFF	TGCAGCGTTGTTACGGTGAACACTGAAGCTTTCTTT	12	-	few	TRBV29-1	TRBJ1-1
CASSPIGRATEEAFF	TGTGCCAGCTCACCCATCGGCAGGGCCACTGAAGAGGCTTTCTTT	15	-	-	TRBV18	TRBJ1-1
CASSDREVDTEAFF	TGTGCCAGCAGTGACAGGGAGGTCGACACTGAAGCTTTCTTT	14	TRBD1	-	TRBV27	TRBJ1-1
CASSLGGQHNEQFF	TGTGCCAGCAGTTTAGGGGGACAGCACAATGAGCAGTTCTTC	14	TRBD1	-	TRBV27	TRBJ2-1
CASSSRREGTEAFF	TGTGCCAGTAGTAGCCGGAGGGAGGGAACTGAAGCTTTCTTT	14	-	-	TRBV19	TRBJ1-1
CASSQGQSYGYTF	TGCGCCAGCAGCCAGGGACAGTCTTATGGCTACACCTTC	13	TRBD1	-	TRBV5-1	TRBJ1-2
CASRRAGSYGYTF	TGTGCCAGCAGACGCGCAGGGAGCTATGGCTACACCTTC	13	-	-	TRBV5-6	TRBJ1-2
CAISDLSGGLAADTQYF	TGTGCCATCAGTGACTTATCGGGGGGACTAGCAGCAGATACGCAGTATTTT	17	TRBD2	-	TRBV10-3	TRBJ2-3
CASSERTTGNTEAFF	TGTGCCAGCAGTGAAAGGACTACAGGGAACACTGAAGCTTTCTTT	15	-	few	TRBV2	TRBJ1-1
CASSLALWGKQPQHF	TGTGCCAGCAGCTTAGCGCTTTGGGGGAAACAGCCCCAGCATTTT	15	-	-	TRBV7-2	TRBJ1-5
CAWTLSRVRYGYTF	TGTGCCTGGACCCTTTCTCGGGTGAGGTATGGCTACACCTTC	14	-	-	TRBV30	TRBJ1-2
CASSEFAGLTDTQYF	TGTGCCAGCAGTGAATTTGCAGGGCTCACAGATACGCAGTATTTT	15	-	once	TRBV25-1	TRBJ2-3
CASSLDTYNQPQHF	TGTGCCAGCAGCTTGGACACATACAATCAGCCCCAGCATTTT	14	-	many	TRBV5-6	TRBJ1-5
CASSHPQDREYEQFF	TGTGCCAGCAGCCACCCCCAGGACAGGGAATATGAGCAGTTCTTC	15	TRBD1	-	TRBV7-2	TRBJ2-1
CASSLRSYNEQFF	TGTGCCAGCAGCTTGAGGTCCTACAATGAGCAGTTCTTC	13	-	few	TRBV5-6	TRBJ2-1
CASSPQGQGSEAFF	TGTGCCAGCTCACCACAGGGACAGGGCTCTGAAGCTTTCTTT	14	TRBD1	-	TRBV18	TRBJ1-1
CAWSVAGHQPQHF	TGTGCCTGGAGTGTGGCAGGGCATCAGCCCCAGCATTTT	13	-	few	TRBV30	TRBJ1-5
CASSPRTSGGADTQYF	TGTGCCAGCAGCCCCCGGACTAGCGGGGGGGCAGATACGCAGTATTTT	16	TRBD2	-	TRBV4-2	TRBJ2-3
CASSSQPGLGAYYEQYF	TGTGCCAGTAGTTCACAACCGGGACTAGGGGCGTACTACGAGCAGTACTTC	17	TRBD2	once	TRBV19	TRBJ2-7
CASSPPGQGTGNTIYF	TGTGCCAGCTCACCACCGGGCCAGGGGACTGGAAACACCATATATTTT	16	-	-	TRBV18	TRBJ1-3
CASSPVGRGTSSGNTIYF	TGTGCCAGCTCACCGGTGGGCAGGGGGACTTCCTCTGGAAACACCATATATTTT	18	TRBD1	-	TRBV18	TRBJ1-3
CASRRIVGMNTEAFF	TGTGCCAGCCGTCGGATCGTGGGGATGAACACTGAGGCTTTCTTT	15	-	-	TRBV25-1	TRBJ1-1
CASSAHPLDRDQRYGYTF	TGTGCCAGCAGCGCGCACCCACTCGACAGGGATCAGAGGTATGGCTACACCTTC	18	TRBD1	-	TRBV9	TRBJ1-2
CASSLQGRYTF	TGTGCCAGCAGCTTACAGGGGCGCTACACCTTC	11	-	few	TRBV7-6	TRBJ1-2
CASSFQDGLNTEAFF	TGTGCCAGCAGCTTTCAGGACGGATTGAACACTGAAGCTTTCTTT	15	-	-	TRBV7-9	TRBJ1-1
CASSYPGPSGTQYF	TGCGCCAGCAGCTATCCAGGACCCTCGGGTACGCAGTATTTT	14	-	-	TRBV5-1	TRBJ2-3
CASSRGGANSPLHF	TGTGCCAGCAGCCGAGGGGGGGCCAATTCACCCCTCCACTTT	14	-	few	TRBV6-6	TRBJ1-6
CASSTSRGRDTQYF	TGTGCCAGCAGCACCTCCCGGGGCCGGGATACGCAGTATTTT	14	-	-	TRBV25-1	TRBJ2-3
CASSEAPGGHYGYTF	TGTGCCAGCAGTGAAGCCCCCGGCGGTCACTATGGCTACACCTTC	15	-	-	TRBV2	TRBJ1-2
CAWSGQGIGEQFF	TGTGCCTGGAGTGGGCAGGGTATAGGTGAGCAGTTCTTC	13	-	-	TRBV30	TRBJ2-1
CASSEGSGGYYGYTF	TGTGCCAGCAGTGAAGGATCAGGGGGGTACTATGGCTACACCTTC	15	TRBD1	-	TRBV25-1	TRBJ1-2
CASSQDGRGNQPQHF	TGTGCCAGCAGCCAAGATGGGCGGGGGAATCAGCCCCAGCATTTT	15	-	few	TRBV4-2	TRBJ1-5
CASRLTGDTEAFF	TGTGCCAGCAGACTGACAGGGGACACTGAAGCTTTCTTT	13	TRBD1	-	TRBV7-2	TRBJ1-1
CASSSNRGEIYGYTF	TGTGCCAGCAGCTCCAACCGGGGAGAGATCTATGGCTACACCTTC	15	-	-	TRBV7-8	TRBJ1-2
CASSQTGTGTYEQYF	TGTGCCAGCAGTCAGACTGGGACAGGGACCTACGAGCAGTACTTC	15	TRBD1	-	TRBV4-2	TRBJ2-7
CASSHRDPFGTQYF	TGTGCCAGCAGCCACCGGGACCCTTTCGGTACGCAGTATTTT	14	-	once	TRBV5-6	TRBJ2-3
CASSPSLAGVSEQFF	TGTGCCAGCAGCCCCTCACTAGCGGGAGTTTCTGAGCAGTTCTTC	15	TRBD2	once	TRBV7-6	TRBJ2-1
CSGGSGTGGEQYF	TGCAGCGGAGGCTCCGGGACAGGGGGCGAGCAGTACTTC	13	TRBD1	-	TRBV29-1	TRBJ2-7
CASTGTRVETQYF	TGTGCCAGCACCGGGACTAGAGTGGAGACCCAGTACTTC	13	TRBD2	-	TRBV7-2	TRBJ2-5
CASSSWGSGSFNEQYF	TGTGCCAGCAGCTCCTGGGGTAGCGGGAGTTTCAACGAGCAGTACTTC	16	TRBD2	-	TRBV9	TRBJ2-7
CASQDRNYGYTF	TGTGCCTCCCAAGATAGAAACTATGGCTACACCTTC	12	-	-	TRBV30	TRBJ1-2
CASIVSTLGNTIYF	TGTGCCAGTATTGTATCGACTTTAGGAAACACCATATATTTT	14	-	-	TRBV19	TRBJ1-3
CASSYASVWTGELFF	TGTGCCAGCAGTTACGCTAGTGTGTGGACCGGGGAGCTGTTTTTT	15	-	-	TRBV6-5	TRBJ2-2
CAWRTGESINYGYTF	TGTGCCTGGAGAACAGGGGAGAGTATTAACTATGGCTACACCTTC	15	TRBD1	-	TRBV30	TRBJ1-2
CAWRTLGQGTGELFF	TGTGCCTGGAGGACATTGGGACAGGGAACCGGGGAGCTGTTTTTT	15	TRBD1	few	TRBV30	TRBJ2-2
CASSYKSGGYEQYF	TGTGCCAGCAGTTACAAGAGCGGGGGATACGAGCAGTACTTC	14	TRBD2	-	TRBV6-6	TRBJ2-7